Below, 9 T cell receptor beta chains from the same sample are listed, as sequenced in a study of blood T cell repertoires in COVID-19 (dated by TCRdb to 2018 to 2021). To prepare the library, the immunoSEQ multiplex PCR assay was applied. Held by TCRdb, this immuneACCESS table contains in-frame sequences only and omits some clones. Under half of the omission traces to an unresolved V gene where checked; the cause of the rest is unknown. Here the sample has roughly 70,000 clones; 70% to 90% occur a single time. The ten largest make up almost 4% of the sample. The sample comprised peripheral blood. These TCRs come from a man between 65 and 85 years old with active COVID-19.

This chain connects TRBV5-1 to TRBJ2-3, with TRBD1 matching 11 bases. V shed 4 bases, J shed 6 bases, and the junction held 10 bases outside the gene matches. The CDR3 sequence is 16 residues long. From germline, CDR1 is SGHRS and CDR2 YFSETQ. The CDR3 spells CASSPRTRDRGDTQYF. DNA for the CDR3: TGCGCCAGCAGCCCAAGAACCCGGGACAGGGGGGATACGCAGTATTTT.

Here the CDR3 DNA reads TGTGCCAGCAGCGTAACCCTAGCGGGAGGGGGGGAGCAGTTCTTC. It translates to CASSVTLAGGGEQFF. The chain recombines TRBV9 with TRBJ2-1; 12 bases line up with TRBD2. After removal of 1 base from V and 10 bases from J, the junction contained 6 bases not matched to a gene. CDR3 length equals 15 residues. Germline assignment: CDR1 SGDLS and CDR2 YYNGEE. The variable domain in full, completed from reference TRBV9 and TRBJ2-1, reads DSGVTQTPKHLITATGQRVTLRCSPRSGDLSVYWYQQSLDQGLQFLIQYYNGEERAKGNILERFSAQQFPDLHSELNLSSLELGDSALYFCASSVTLAGGGEQFFGPGTRLTVL.

About this clone: The junction differs from germline at one of its ends, possibly a read error. This rearrangement joins TRBV7-8 to TRBJ2-7; 8 bases map to TRBD2. Germline V gives CDR1 SGHVS, CDR2 FQNEAQ. The CDR3 consists of 13 residues. This chain's CDR3 is CASSPTVQTSAHF. CDR3 bases: TGTGCCAGCAGCCCAACCGTCCAGACTAGCGCCCACTTC.

In regard to this clone: The sample has other DNA sequences that encode this CDR3 too. This rearrangement joins TRBV5-1 to TRBJ1-1, with D perhaps matching TRBD1 (5 bases). Germline CDR1 reads SGHRS; CDR2 reads YFSETQ. This CDR3 is built from 13 residues. V gave up 2 bases and J gave up 1 base, with 6 bases separating them. Here the CDR3 reads CASSLGANTEAFF. CDR3 coding DNA: TGCGCCAGCAGCTTAGGGGCGAACACTGAAGCTTTCTTT.

V is TRBV29-1 and J is TRBJ2-7; possible D gene TRBD1, 5 bases. Germline CDR1 reads SQVTM; CDR2 reads ANQGSEA. The CDR3 length is 12 residues. The V gene lost 3 bases and the J gene lost 6 bases, with 12 bases spanning the gap. CDR3 nucleotides: TGCAGCGTTGATGGTCAGGGCAGCGAGCAGTACTTC. It encodes CSVDGQGSEQYF.

The V gene is TRBV5-1, the J gene TRBJ2-5; 9 positions agree with TRBD2. The CDR3 has 16 amino acids. CDR1 SGHRS and CDR2 YFSETQ come from the germline V gene. Unmatched junction bases numbered 8, after V lost 0 bases and J lost 5 bases. In DNA, the CDR3 is TGCGCCAGCAGCTTGGGGCTGGCGGGGGGGAGTGAGACCCAGTACTTC. Translating gives CASSLGLAGGSETQYF.

The chain links TRBV6-4 to TRBJ2-2; TRBD2 matches 8 bases. The CDR3 length is 15 residues. CDR1 and CDR2 (germline): MRHNA, SNTAGT. V dropped 6 bases and J dropped 3; count of bases not matched to a gene: 6. The DNA of the CDR3 is TGTGCCAGCAGCCCGACTAGCGCCCACACCGGGGAGCTGTTTTTT. It yields the protein CASSPTSAHTGELFF.

This chain joins TRBV12-5 and TRBJ2-5; 7 bases fit TRBD1. Germline V CDR1 and CDR2: LGHNT, FRNRAP. This CDR3 is 16 amino acids long. After removal of 0 bases from V and 1 base from J, the junction contained 5 bases not matched to a gene. The DNA of the CDR3 is TGTGCTAGTGGTTTGGTACGGACAGGACCCCAAGAGACCCAGTACTTC. Amino acids: CASGLVRTGPQETQYF.

This chain links TRBV7-3 with TRBJ2-2; 10 bases align to TRBD2. V lost 4 bases, J lost 4 bases, and 6 bases stayed unmatched. CDR1 SGHTA and CDR2 FQGTGA come from the germline V gene. This CDR3 region has 16 residues. CDR3 nucleotides: TGTGCCAGCAGCTACGGACTAGCGGCCAGCACCGGGGAGCTGTTTTTT. Translating it yields CASSYGLAASTGELFF.